This TCR beta chain came from a study of blood T cell repertoires in COVID-19. CDR1 and CDR2 from the germline V gene are SGHDN and FVKESK. The V end was cut by 0 bases, the J end by 4 bases, with 12 bases between. The CDR3 is made up of 15 amino acids. How the authors handled the data: Reference gene primer amplification yielded estimated nucleated cell counts. The method was immunoSEQ multiplex PCR; TCRdb's version includes in-frame clones alone and lacks a portion of them. That table is the source of V, J and clone size, and D and trimming were worked out from the DNA. This sample has about 26,000 clones, with more than 65% found just once.

This chain uses TRBV14 with TRBJ1-2, with D tentatively TRBD1 (5 bases). The specimen sequenced was peripheral blood. The receptor was isolated from a human donor in a cohort sampled during active COVID-19. This chain's CDR3 is CASSQDQGTGYGYTF. In DNA, the CDR3 is TGTGCCAGCAGCCAAGATCAGGGTACCGGCTATGGCTACACCTTC.